These T cell receptor beta chains were read from a single sample in a study of T cell repertoires in cytomegalovirus infection. These receptors' targets are unknown. MiXCR was run by TCRdb on the reads, yielding one entry per CDR3 protein. Among around 570,000 distinct CDR3 sequences listed, 40% were seen once. The input for sequencing was cultured PBMCs, taken from culture after CMV antigen stimulation. The receptors come from a human donor in good health (CMV status not recorded). Some clones in this sample may be carry-over from other donors' samples. Both conserved end residues are trimmed from each CDR3. Expanded clones get a size class; other rows say once, few or many, or leave the size out.

CDR3aa,v_gene,abundance,j_gene
ASSLELVGETQY,TRBV5-1,.,TRBJ2-5
ASSPKAAGVSYEQY,TRBV5-1,.,TRBJ2-7
ASKGQGYNQPQH,TRBV19,.,TRBJ1-5
ASSRPGLAGVGTGELF,TRBV12-3/TRBV12-4,.,TRBJ2-2
ASSRVGTRDRSEQF,TRBV6-5,.,TRBJ2-1
ASSFFFEQF,TRBV7-2,many,TRBJ2-1
SARTGYGYT,TRBV20-1,.,TRBJ1-2
ASSHKDRGSGNEQF,TRBV4-1,.,TRBJ2-1
ASSLPGLAQETQY,TRBV28,.,TRBJ2-5
ASSLQGGGEKLF,TRBV12-3/TRBV12-4,few,TRBJ1-4
ASSRSGAPLQ,TRBV7-8,.,TRBJ1-6
ASSLATGLNTEAF,TRBV7-2,.,TRBJ1-1
ASSRQGADTEAF,TRBV2,few,TRBJ1-1
ASSLVEGPFDYT,TRBV7-8,.,TRBJ1-2
ASSGGLNPTYEQY,TRBV6-6,.,TRBJ2-7
ASSLVGGEPSYEQY,TRBV7-2,.,TRBJ2-7
ASSQERVRETQY,TRBV4-2,.,TRBJ2-5
ASKDSSYEQN,TRBV6-6,.,TRBJ2-7
ASRTRGGETQY,TRBV7-9,.,TRBJ2-5
ASSFMDNEQF,TRBV12-3/TRBV12-4,.,TRBJ2-1
ASSVLSGSRRETQY,TRBV28,.,TRBJ2-5
ASSEAGSQPQH,TRBV6-1,few,TRBJ1-5
AISSQELTNQPQH,TRBV10-3,.,TRBJ1-5
ASSLGAFANEQF,TRBV7-2,.,TRBJ2-1
ASSLAGTGEGEQY,TRBV7-9,.,TRBJ2-7
ASSQEWRGAYNEQF,TRBV4-3,.,TRBJ2-1